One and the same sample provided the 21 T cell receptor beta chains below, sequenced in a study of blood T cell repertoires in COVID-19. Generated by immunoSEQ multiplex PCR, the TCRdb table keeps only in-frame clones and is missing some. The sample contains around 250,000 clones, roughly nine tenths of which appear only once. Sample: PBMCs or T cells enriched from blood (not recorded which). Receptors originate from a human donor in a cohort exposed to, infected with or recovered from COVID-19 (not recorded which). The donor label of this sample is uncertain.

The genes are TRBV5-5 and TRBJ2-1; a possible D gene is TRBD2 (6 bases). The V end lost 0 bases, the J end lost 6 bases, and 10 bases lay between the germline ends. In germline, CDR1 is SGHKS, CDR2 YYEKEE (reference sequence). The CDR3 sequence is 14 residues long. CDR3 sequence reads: CASSLGLDPNEQFF. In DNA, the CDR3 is TGTGCCAGCAGCTTGGGACTAGATCCCAATGAGCAGTTCTTC.

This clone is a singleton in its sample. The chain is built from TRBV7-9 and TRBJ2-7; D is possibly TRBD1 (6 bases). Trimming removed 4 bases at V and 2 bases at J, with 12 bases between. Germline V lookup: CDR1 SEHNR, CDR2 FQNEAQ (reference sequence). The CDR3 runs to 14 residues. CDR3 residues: CASSYAGDTYEQYF. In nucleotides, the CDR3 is TGTGCCAGCAGCTACGCAGGGGATACCTACGAGCAGTACTTC.

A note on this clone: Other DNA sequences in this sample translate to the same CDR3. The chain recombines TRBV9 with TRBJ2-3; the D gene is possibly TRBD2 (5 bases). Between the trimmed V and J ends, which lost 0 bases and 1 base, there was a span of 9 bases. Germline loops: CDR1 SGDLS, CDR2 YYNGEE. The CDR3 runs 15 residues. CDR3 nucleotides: TGTGCCAGCAGCGTAGCCGGAGGTGGCACAGATACGCAGTATTTT. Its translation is CASSVAGGGTDTQYF.

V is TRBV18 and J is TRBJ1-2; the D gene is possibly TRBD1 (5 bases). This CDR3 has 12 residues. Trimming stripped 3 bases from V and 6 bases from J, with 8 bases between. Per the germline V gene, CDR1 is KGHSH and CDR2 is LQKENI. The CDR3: CASSPSGDGYTF. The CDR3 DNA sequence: TGTGCCAGCTCACCTTCGGGGGATGGCTACACCTTC.

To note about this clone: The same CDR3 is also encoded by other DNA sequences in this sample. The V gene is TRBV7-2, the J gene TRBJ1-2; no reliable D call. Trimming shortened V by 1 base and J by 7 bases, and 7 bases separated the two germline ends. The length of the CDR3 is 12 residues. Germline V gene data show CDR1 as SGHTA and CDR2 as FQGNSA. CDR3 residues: CASSLETGGYTF. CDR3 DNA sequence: TGTGCCAGCAGCTTAGAAACGGGTGGCTACACCTTC.

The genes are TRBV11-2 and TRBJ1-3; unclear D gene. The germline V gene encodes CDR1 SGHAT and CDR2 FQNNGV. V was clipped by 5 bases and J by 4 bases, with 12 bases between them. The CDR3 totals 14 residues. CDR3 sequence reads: CASSLLLGGNTIYF. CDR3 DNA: TGTGCCAGCAGCCTCCTCCTAGGAGGAAACACCATATATTTT.

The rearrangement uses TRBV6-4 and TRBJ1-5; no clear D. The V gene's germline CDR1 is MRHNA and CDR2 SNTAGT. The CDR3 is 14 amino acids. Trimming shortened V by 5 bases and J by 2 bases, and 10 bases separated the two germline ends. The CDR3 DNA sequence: TGTGCCAGCAGTCTTATGGCGGGCAATCAGCCCCAGCATTTT. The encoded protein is CASSLMAGNQPQHF.

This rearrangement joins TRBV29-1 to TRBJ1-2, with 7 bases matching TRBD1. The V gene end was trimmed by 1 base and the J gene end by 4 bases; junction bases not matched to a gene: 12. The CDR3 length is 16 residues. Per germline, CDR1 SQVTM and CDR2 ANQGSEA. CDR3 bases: TGCAGCGTTGAAGGAGTATTACAGGGGAGCCTCTATGGCTACACCTTC. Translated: CSVEGVLQGSLYGYTF.

The CDR3 here is CSVGVAGTGGNTIYF. The CDR3 bases are TGCAGCGTTGGAGTGGCGGGAACCGGCGGAAACACCATATATTTT. The V gene is TRBV29-1, the J gene TRBJ1-3; D is undetermined. Trimming left V 4 bases short and J 4 bases short, with 17 bases between. This CDR3 contains 15 residues. Per the germline V gene, CDR1 is SQVTM and CDR2 is ANQGSEA.

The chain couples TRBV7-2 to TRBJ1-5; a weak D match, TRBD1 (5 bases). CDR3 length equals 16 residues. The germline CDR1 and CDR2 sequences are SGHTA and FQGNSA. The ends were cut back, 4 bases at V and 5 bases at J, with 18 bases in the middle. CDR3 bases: TGTGCCAGCAGCTCCTCCGGATGGGGGGTGGATCAGCCCCAGCATTTT. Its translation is CASSSSGWGVDQPQHF.

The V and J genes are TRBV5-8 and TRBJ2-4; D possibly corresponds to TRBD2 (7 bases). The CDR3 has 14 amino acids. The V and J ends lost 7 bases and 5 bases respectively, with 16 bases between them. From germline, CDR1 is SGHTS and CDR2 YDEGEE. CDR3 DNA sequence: TGTGCCAGCGCAAGGGGGGGGATCCAAAACATTCAGTACTTC. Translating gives CASARGGIQNIQYF.

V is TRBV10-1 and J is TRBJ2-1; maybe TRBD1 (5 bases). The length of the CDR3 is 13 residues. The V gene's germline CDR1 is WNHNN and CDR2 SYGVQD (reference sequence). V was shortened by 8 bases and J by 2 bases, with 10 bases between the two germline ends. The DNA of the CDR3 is TGCGCCAGCGCCCAGGGTCCCTACAATGAGCAGTTCTTC. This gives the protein CASAQGPYNEQFF.

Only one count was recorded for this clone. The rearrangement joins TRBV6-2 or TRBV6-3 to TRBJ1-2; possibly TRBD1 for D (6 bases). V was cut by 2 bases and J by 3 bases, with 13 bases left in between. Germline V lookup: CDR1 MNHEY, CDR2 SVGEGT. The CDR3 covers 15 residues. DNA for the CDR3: TGTGCCAGCAGTTACGGTCGGGGGGCTGACTATGGCTACACCTTC. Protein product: CASSYGRGADYGYTF.

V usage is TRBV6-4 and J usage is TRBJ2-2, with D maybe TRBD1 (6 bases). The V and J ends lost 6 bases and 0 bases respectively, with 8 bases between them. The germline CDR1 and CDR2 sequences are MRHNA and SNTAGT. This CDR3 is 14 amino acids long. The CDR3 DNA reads TGTGCCAGCAGACAGGGAACGAACACCGGGGAGCTGTTTTTT. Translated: CASRQGTNTGELFF.

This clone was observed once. The CDR3 here is CASSVSLDRNYGYTF. The CDR3, as DNA: TGTGCCAGCAGTGTGTCTTTGGACAGGAACTATGGCTACACCTTC. J is TRBJ1-2 and V is TRBV25-1; 7 bases map to TRBD1. Per the germline V gene, CDR1 is MGHDK and CDR2 is SYGVNS. This CDR3 spans 15 amino acids. Unmatched junction bases numbered 7, after V lost 4 bases and J lost 2 bases.

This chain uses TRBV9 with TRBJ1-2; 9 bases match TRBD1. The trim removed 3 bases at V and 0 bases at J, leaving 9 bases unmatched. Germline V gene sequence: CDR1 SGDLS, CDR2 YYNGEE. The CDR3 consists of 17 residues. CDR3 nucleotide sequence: TGTGCCAGCAGCGGTGGGACAGGGAGGGAAGCTAACTATGGCTACACCTTC. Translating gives CASSGGTGREANYGYTF.

The chain's CDR3 is CASSPRQVATGELFF. The CDR3 DNA is TGTGCCAGTAGTCCGCGACAGGTTGCCACCGGGGAGCTGTTTTTT. The V call is TRBV19, the J call TRBJ2-2; maybe TRBD1 (6 bases). Trimming removed 5 bases at V and 4 bases at J, with 14 bases between. The CDR3 is 15 amino acids. The germline V gene encodes CDR1 LNHDA and CDR2 SQIVND (reference sequence).

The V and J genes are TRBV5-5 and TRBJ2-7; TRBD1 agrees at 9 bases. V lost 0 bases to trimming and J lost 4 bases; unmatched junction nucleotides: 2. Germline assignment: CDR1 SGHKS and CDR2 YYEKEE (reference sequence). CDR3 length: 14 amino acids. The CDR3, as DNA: TGTGCCAGCAGCTTGGACGGACAGGGGTACGAGCAGTACTTC. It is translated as CASSLDGQGYEQYF.

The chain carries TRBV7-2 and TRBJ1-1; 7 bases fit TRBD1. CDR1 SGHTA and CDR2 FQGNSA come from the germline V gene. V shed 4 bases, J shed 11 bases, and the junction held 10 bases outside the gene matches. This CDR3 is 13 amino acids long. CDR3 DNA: TGTGCCAGCAGCTCTGGACAGGACCTAGCGGCTTTCTTT. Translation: CASSSGQDLAAFF.

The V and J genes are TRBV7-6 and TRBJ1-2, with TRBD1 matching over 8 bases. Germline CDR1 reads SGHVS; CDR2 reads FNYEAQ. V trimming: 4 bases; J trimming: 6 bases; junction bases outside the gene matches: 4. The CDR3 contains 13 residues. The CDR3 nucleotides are TGTGCCAGCAGCTATGGACAGGGAGATGGCTACACCTTC. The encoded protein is CASSYGQGDGYTF.

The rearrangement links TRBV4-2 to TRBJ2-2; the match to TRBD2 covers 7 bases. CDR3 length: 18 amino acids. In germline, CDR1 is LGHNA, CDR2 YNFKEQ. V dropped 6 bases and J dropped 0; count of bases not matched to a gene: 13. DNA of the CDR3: TGTGCCAGCAGGTCCGGGACTATCTCCCCTTCGAACACCGGGGAGCTGTTTTTT. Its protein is CASRSGTISPSNTGELFF.